The 9 T cell receptor beta chains given below trace back to one sample, sequenced in a study of T cell responses to AZD1222 COVID-19 vaccine. The assay was immunoSEQ multiplex PCR, and TCRdb's table has in-frame clones only and misses some. The sample records approximately 150,000 clones, just under 95% being singletons. Specimen: peripheral blood, collected on day 0 of AZD1222 vaccination. The receptors originated from an adult in good health.

The genes are TRBV10-3 and TRBJ2-1; perhaps D is TRBD1 or TRBD2 (5 bases each). This CDR3 is 15 amino acids long. Germline V CDR1 and CDR2: ENHRY, SYGVKD. Trimming shortened V by 6 bases and J by 4 bases, and 16 bases separated the two germline ends. In nucleotides, the CDR3 is TGTGCCATCAGCGCTCCGGGACGCCTTTACAATGAGCAGTTCTTC. This translates into CAISAPGRLYNEQFF.

The J gene is TRBJ2-2, the V gene TRBV10-3; tentatively, D is TRBD2 (6 bases). CDR1 is ENHRY and CDR2 is SYGVKD in the germline V gene. The CDR3 is made up of 15 amino acids. V was clipped by 5 bases and J by 6 bases, with 16 bases between them. The DNA for the CDR3 is TGTGCCATCAGTACCTCAGGGACTCCCTCCGGGGAGCTGTTTTTT. It encodes CAISTSGTPSGELFF.

The chain couples TRBV27 to TRBJ1-4; 10 bases align to TRBD1. The CDR3 is 15 residues long. The V segment lost 6 bases and the J segment 7 bases; nucleotides outside the gene matches: 8. Germline-derived CDR1 and CDR2 are MNHEY and SMNVEV (reference sequence). CDR3 sequence: CASRDRGLVSEKLFF. CDR3 DNA sequence: TGTGCCAGCAGAGACAGGGGGCTAGTATCTGAAAAACTGTTTTTT.

The chain has TRBV24-1 and TRBJ2-5; 8 nucleotides line up with TRBD2. CDR1 KGHDR and CDR2 SFDVKD come from the germline V gene. With V trimmed by 3 bases and J by 5 bases, 13 bases remained unmatched. CDR3 length equals 17 residues. This CDR3 is CATSDPQGAGGGETQYF. The CDR3 DNA follows: TGTGCCACCAGTGATCCGCAGGGCGCGGGAGGAGGGGAGACCCAGTACTTC.

J is TRBJ1-1 and V is TRBV5-1; D possibly corresponds to TRBD1 (5 bases). Germline V gene lookup returns CDR1 SGHRS and CDR2 YFSETQ. This CDR3 spans 14 amino acids. V dropped 0 bases and J dropped 3 bases, with 9 bases sitting between them. The CDR3 loop is CASSLVRGDTEAFF. The CDR3 nucleotides are TGCGCCAGCAGCTTGGTTAGGGGAGACACTGAAGCTTTCTTT.

The V gene is TRBV27, the J gene TRBJ1-5; weak D call: TRBD1 (5 bases). Deletions cut 6 bases from V and 5 bases from J, with 11 bases between. Germline V gene lookup returns CDR1 MNHEY and CDR2 SMNVEV (reference sequence). The CDR3 extends over 13 amino acids. The CDR3 here is CASRKQEDQPQHF. DNA for the CDR3: TGTGCCAGCAGAAAACAGGAAGATCAGCCCCAGCATTTT.

The genes are TRBV5-1 and TRBJ2-7; D is unresolved. Germline V CDR1 and CDR2: SGHRS, YFSETQ. Trimming cost V 0 bases and J 4 bases, with 11 bases left between them. The CDR3 length is 14 residues. This chain's CDR3 is CASSLEGLGYEQYF. CDR3 bases: TGCGCCAGCAGCTTGGAGGGATTAGGGTACGAGCAGTACTTC.

The V call is TRBV18, the J call TRBJ2-4, with TRBD1 matching 12 bases. J gave up 3 bases and V 3 bases, and 9 bases lay outside the gene matches. The CDR3 has 18 residues. Germline assignment: CDR1 KGHSH and CDR2 LQKENI. CDR3 in DNA: TGTGCCAGCTCACCGGGACAGGGGGCAAGTCTAGACAAAAACATTCAGTACTTC. Translated: CASSPGQGASLDKNIQYF.

The chain combines TRBV6-2 or TRBV6-3 with TRBJ1-2; TRBD1 is a possible D gene (6 bases). The germline CDR1 and CDR2 sequences are MNHEY and SVGEGT. Trimming removed 0 bases at V and 4 bases at J, with 12 bases between. This CDR3 is 15 amino acids long. CDR3 amino acids: CASSYSGANSYGYTF. The CDR3 region has the DNA TGTGCCAGCAGTTACTCGGGGGCCAACTCCTATGGCTACACCTTC.